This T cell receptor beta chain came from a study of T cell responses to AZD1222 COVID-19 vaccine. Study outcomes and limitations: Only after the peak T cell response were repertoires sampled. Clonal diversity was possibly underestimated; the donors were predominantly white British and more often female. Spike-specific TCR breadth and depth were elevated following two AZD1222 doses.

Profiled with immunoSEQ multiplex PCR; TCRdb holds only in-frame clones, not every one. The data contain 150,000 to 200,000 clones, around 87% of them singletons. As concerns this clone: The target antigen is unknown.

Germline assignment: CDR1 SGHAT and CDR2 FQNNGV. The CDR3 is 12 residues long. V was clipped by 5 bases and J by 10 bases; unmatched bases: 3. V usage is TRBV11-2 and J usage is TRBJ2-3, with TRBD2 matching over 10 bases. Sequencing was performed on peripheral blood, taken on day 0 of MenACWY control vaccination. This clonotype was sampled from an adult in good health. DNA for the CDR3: TGTGCCAGCAGCCAGAGCGGGGGGGCGCAGTATTTT. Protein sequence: CASSQSGGAQYF.